This passage covers 29 T cell receptor beta chains from one sample sequenced in a study of blood T cell repertoires in COVID-19. TCRdb keeps only in-frame clones here, not all; method: immunoSEQ multiplex PCR. The sample gives some 87,000 clones, roughly 80% of which show up once; approximately 12% is in the top ten. The sequenced sample was peripheral blood. Receptor source: a woman in her 70s with active or convalescent COVID-19.

V and J are TRBV7-2 and TRBJ1-6; tentative D call: TRBD1 (5 bases). V lost 0 bases to trimming and J lost 0 bases, with 15 bases between them. There are 19 residues in the CDR3. Germline values: CDR1 SGHTA, CDR2 FQGNSA. The CDR3 DNA sequence: TGTGCCAGCAGCTTAGCGCGGGGCACCTCACGCTCCTATAATTCACCCCTCCACTTT. This gives the protein CASSLARGTSRSYNSPLHF.

The genes are TRBV11-3 and TRBJ2-1; 12 bases line up with TRBD2. The CDR3 consists of 16 residues. The germline CDR1 and CDR2 sequences are SGHNT and YENEEA. The trim removed 4 bases at V and 5 bases at J, leaving 6 bases unmatched. CDR3 in DNA: TGTGCCAGCAGCTACCTAGCGGGGGGGTTGAACAATGAGCAGTTCTTC. Translating gives CASSYLAGGLNNEQFF.

V and J are TRBV9 and TRBJ2-7; 9 bases are a match to TRBD2. There are 15 residues in the CDR3. Germline V lookup: CDR1 SGDLS, CDR2 YYNGEE. After removal of 3 bases from V and 6 bases from J, the junction contained 10 bases not matched to a gene. CDR3 amino acids: CASSAAGTSFFEQYF. Here the CDR3 DNA reads TGTGCCAGCAGCGCAGCCGGGACTAGCTTCTTCGAGCAGTACTTC. The full variable domain, with the rest looked up from reference TRBV9 and TRBJ2-7, is DSGVTQTPKHLITATGQRVTLRCSPRSGDLSVYWYQQSLDQGLQFLIQYYNGEERAKGNILERFSAQQFPDLHSELNLSSLELGDSALYFCASSAAGTSFFEQYFGPGTRLTVT.

This clone was picked up one time. The chain links TRBV28 to TRBJ2-3, with D perhaps matching TRBD1 (5 bases). V shed 8 bases and J shed 2 bases, with 14 bases lying between them. The CDR3 runs to 14 residues. The V gene's germline CDR1 is MDHEN and CDR2 SYDVKM. CDR3 sequence reads: CASVKGRYTDTQYF. In DNA, the CDR3 is TGTGCCAGCGTGAAGGGGCGTTACACAGATACGCAGTATTTT.

The chain uses TRBV20-1 and TRBJ1-1, with a tentative D call TRBD1 (5 bases). Germline CDR1 reads DFQATT; CDR2 reads SNEGSKA (reference sequence). The CDR3 has 14 amino acids. V lost 3 bases to trimming and J lost 1 base, with 12 bases between them. DNA for the CDR3: TGCAGTGCTAGTACAGGCGGGGGGAACACTGAAGCTTTCTTT. It specifies CSASTGGGNTEAFF.

The chain combines TRBV28 with TRBJ2-7; D is undetermined. This CDR3 region has 16 residues. V lost 4 bases and J 1 base, leaving 17 bases between the germline ends. Per germline, CDR1 MDHEN and CDR2 SYDVKM. The CDR3 nucleotides read TGTGCCAGCAGTTCCCCGGAACAGAGCCTTTCCTACGAGCAGTACTTC. Protein sequence: CASSSPEQSLSYEQYF.

This clone was seen once. V is TRBV19 and J is TRBJ1-5, with a possible D match to TRBD1 (5 bases). This CDR3 is built from 17 residues. Germline V gene lookup returns CDR1 LNHDA and CDR2 SQIVND (reference sequence). Trimming shortened V by 6 bases and J by 0 bases, and 18 bases separated the two germline ends. The DNA of the CDR3 is TGTGCCAGTAGGGCCTACTTCTCCGGGGGTAGCAATCAGCCCCAGCATTTT. Its protein is CASRAYFSGGSNQPQHF. Full variable domain (remainder filled in from reference TRBV19 and TRBJ1-5): DGGITQSPKYLFRKEGQNVTLSCEQNLNHDAMYWYRQDPGQGLRLIYYSQIVNDFQKGDIAEGYSVSREKKESFPLTVTSAQKNPTAFYLCASRAYFSGGSNQPQHFGDGTRLSIL.

CDR3 protein: CASSQRLAGGELFF. CDR3 coding DNA: TGTGCCAGCAGCCAAAGACTAGCGGGCGGGGAGCTGTTTTTT. The V gene is TRBV3-1 (or the pseudogene TRBV3-2), the J gene TRBJ2-2; 10 bases fit TRBD2. This CDR3 has 14 residues. Per the germline V gene, CDR1 is LGHDT and CDR2 is YNNKEL (reference sequence). V was clipped by 2 bases and J by 7 bases; unmatched bases: 1.

This clone turned up a few times. CDR3 nucleotides: TGTGCCAGCAGCTCCCGGGGAGGGGAGGCCTATGGCTACACCTTC. Protein: CASSSRGGEAYGYTF. The chain couples TRBV7-2 to TRBJ1-2, with D possibly being TRBD1 (5 bases). Trimming took 4 bases from V and 4 from J, leaving 16 bases between them. The CDR3 runs 15 residues. Per the germline V gene, CDR1 is SGHTA and CDR2 is FQGNSA.

V gene TRBV5-4 combines with J gene TRBJ2-7; 7 bases map to TRBD2. The CDR3 is 16 residues long. V trimming: 0 bases; J trimming: 5 bases; junction bases outside the gene matches: 11. The germline CDR1 and CDR2 sequences are SGHNT and YYREEE (reference sequence). The CDR3 coding sequence is TGTGCCAGCAGCTTGGATCTATCACTGGCGGGGGACGAGCAGTACTTC. It codes for CASSLDLSLAGDEQYF.

The chain employs TRBV11-2 and TRBJ2-3, with a weak D call TRBD1 (5 bases). Looked up from germline, CDR1 is SGHAT and CDR2 is FQNNGV. This CDR3 has 13 amino acids. The ends were cut back, 8 bases at V and 4 bases at J, with 13 bases in the middle. CDR3 bases: TGTGCCAGCGTCCTCAGGGAAGCAGATACGCAGTATTTT. Protein product: CASVLREADTQYF.

The gene calls are TRBV27 and TRBJ2-3; TRBD1 matches 11 bases. The ends lost 7 bases at V and 3 bases at J; junction bases unmatched: 3. The CDR3 runs to 14 residues. Germline V gives CDR1 MNHEY, CDR2 SMNVEV (reference sequence). CDR3 amino acids: CASKDRGLTDTQYF. The CDR3 nucleotides are TGTGCCAGCAAGGACAGGGGGCTAACAGATACGCAGTATTTT.

The J gene is TRBJ2-1, the V gene TRBV11-3, with TRBD2 identical over 7 bases. Germline V gene lookup returns CDR1 SGHNT and CDR2 YENEEA. The CDR3 length is 15 residues. The J segment lost 7 bases and the V segment lost 2 bases, leaving 8 bases of the junction unmatched. CDR3 in amino acids: CASSLSSSGWNEQFF. The CDR3 nucleotides read TGTGCCAGCAGCTTATCCTCTAGCGGTTGGAATGAGCAGTTCTTC.

The rearrangement uses TRBV10-3 and TRBJ2-3; 10 nucleotides match TRBD2. CDR1 and CDR2 (germline): ENHRY, SYGVKD. The CDR3 totals 18 residues. Trimming cost V 0 bases and J 0 bases; bases outside gene matches: 6. The DNA for the CDR3 is TGTGCCATCAGTGAGTCGTCTAGCGGGGGCCTTAGCACAGATACGCAGTATTTT. Amino acid sequence: CAISESSSGGLSTDTQYF.

The CDR3 is CASSLPAARSYGYTF. CDR3 bases: TGTGCCAGCAGTTTACCCGCCGCCCGGAGCTATGGCTACACCTTC. This chain joins TRBV28 and TRBJ1-2; D is undetermined. Germline CDR1 is MDHEN and CDR2 is SYDVKM. CDR3 length equals 15 residues. V dropped 2 bases and J dropped 4 bases, with 14 bases sitting between them.

This clone turned up a few times. The chain joins TRBV5-1 to TRBJ1-2; D remains ambiguous. Deletions cut 1 base from V and 7 bases from J, with 11 bases between. Germline V lookup: CDR1 SGHRS, CDR2 YFSETQ. The CDR3 has 13 residues. For the CDR3, the DNA is TGCGCCAGCAGCTTGCTCGGGTCGGGTGGCTACACCTTC. It yields the protein CASSLLGSGGYTF.

The rearrangement uses TRBV5-1 and TRBJ1-6, with TRBD1 identical over 7 bases. Germline CDR1 SGHRS, CDR2 YFSETQ. V trimming: 6 bases; J trimming: 6 bases; junction bases outside the gene matches: 6. The CDR3 is 14 amino acids. The CDR3 region has the DNA TGCGCCAGCATGGATACAGGGGTTAATTCACCCCTCCACTTT. Translation: CASMDTGVNSPLHF.

The chain combines TRBV4-2 with TRBJ1-1; D is perhaps TRBD1 (5 bases). V lost 0 bases to trimming and J lost 6 bases, with 8 bases between them. The CDR3 sequence is 13 residues long. CDR1 LGHNA and CDR2 YNFKEQ come from the germline V gene. CDR3 sequence: CASSQDRGAEAFF. CDR3 in DNA: TGTGCCAGCAGCCAAGATCGGGGGGCTGAAGCTTTCTTT.

This chain links TRBV2 with TRBJ1-3; unclear D gene. The CDR3 has 16 residues. CDR1 is SNHLY, CDR2 FYNNEI, per germline. V was cut by 7 bases and J by 2 bases, with 18 bases left in between. The DNA of the CDR3 is TGTGCCAGCACCGAGGGCACCCTCCGTGCTGGAAACACCATATATTTT. It encodes CASTEGTLRAGNTIYF.

This chain connects TRBV29-1 to TRBJ1-2; the match to TRBD1 covers 8 bases. The CDR3 extends over 13 amino acids. CDR1 SQVTM and CDR2 ANQGSEA come from the germline V gene. J gave up 5 bases and V 3 bases, and 5 bases lay outside the gene matches. In DNA form, the CDR3 reads TGCAGCGTTGATTTGACAGGGGAATATGGCTACACCTTC. It yields the protein CSVDLTGEYGYTF.

V usage is TRBV6-2 or TRBV6-3 and J usage is TRBJ1-2, with D uncertain. The CDR3 runs 14 residues. V was pared by 2 bases and J by 0 bases, with 7 bases between. Germline V lookup: CDR1 MNHEY, CDR2 SVGEGT. CDR3 amino acids: CASSYVLANYGYTF. In DNA, the CDR3 is TGTGCCAGCAGTTACGTATTAGCTAACTATGGCTACACCTTC.

V usage is TRBV5-1 and J usage is TRBJ2-3, with no clear D. This CDR3 contains 14 residues. With 3 bases removed from V and 6 bases from J, the gap between germline ends came to 14 bases. CDR1 and CDR2 (germline): SGHRS, YFSETQ. DNA for the CDR3: TGCGCCAGCAGCTCGGTTCTTACCCCCGATACGCAGTATTTT. Its protein product is CASSSVLTPDTQYF.

CDR3 amino acids: CASTPDRNSYNEQFF. The CDR3 DNA is TGCGCCAGCACTCCGGACAGGAATTCCTACAATGAGCAGTTCTTC. This chain joins TRBV10-1 and TRBJ2-1, with TRBD1 matching over 7 bases. The CDR3 contains 15 residues. With 7 bases clipped from V and 1 base from J, the junction kept 7 bases outside the gene matches. Germline V gene data show CDR1 as WNHNN and CDR2 as SYGVQD (reference sequence).

The chain carries TRBV7-6 and TRBJ2-5, with TRBD1 matching 8 bases. V dropped 2 bases and J dropped 4; count of bases not matched to a gene: 3. CDR1 is SGHVS, CDR2 FNYEAQ, per germline. The CDR3 length is 14 residues. DNA for the CDR3: TGTGCCAGCAGCTTATTTACAGGGGGAGAGACCCAGTACTTC. Protein sequence: CASSLFTGGETQYF.

The V gene is TRBV10-2, the J gene TRBJ2-3, with a possible D match to TRBD2 (5 bases). V was trimmed by 2 bases and J by 3 bases, leaving 12 bases between them. Germline V gene lookup returns CDR1 WSHSY and CDR2 SAAADI. The CDR3 has 15 amino acids. The CDR3 nucleotides are TGCGCCAGCAGTGAGCGGCCCGGCGGGACAGATACGCAGTATTTT. It translates to CASSERPGGTDTQYF.

This clone was counted a few times. This chain joins TRBV7-2 and TRBJ2-4, with TRBD1 matching over 7 bases. This CDR3 is built from 17 residues. Trimming took 5 bases from V and 0 from J; bases not matched to a gene: 10. CDR1 and CDR2 from the germline V gene are SGHTA and FQGNSA. The CDR3 spells CASSALGGRIAKNIQYF. The CDR3 DNA follows: TGTGCCAGCAGCGCATTAGGGGGCAGGATAGCCAAAAACATTCAGTACTTC.

V and J are TRBV6-5 and TRBJ1-2; 8 nucleotides agree with TRBD1. Germline V gene lookup returns CDR1 MNHEY and CDR2 SVGAGI. CDR3 size: 13 residues. Germline trimming cut 6 bases from V and 7 bases from J; bases unmatched to any gene: 7. In DNA, the CDR3 is TGTGCCAGCAGCCCCGGACAGGGCCGTGGCTACACCTTC. Its translation: CASSPGQGRGYTF.

The chain is built from TRBV6-5 and TRBJ1-1; D is possibly TRBD1 (5 bases). Germline loops: CDR1 MNHEY, CDR2 SVGAGI. The V gene lost 9 bases and the J gene lost 4 bases, with 12 bases spanning the gap. The CDR3 spans 12 residues. The CDR3 DNA sequence: TGTGCCAGTCAGGGTTGGGGCACTGAAGCTTTCTTT. Translated, it gives CASQGWGTEAFF.

V and J are TRBV4-3 and TRBJ1-1; D is perhaps TRBD1 (5 bases). The CDR3 sequence is 13 residues long. The V and J ends lost 0 bases and 11 bases respectively, with 13 bases between them. Per germline, CDR1 LGHNA and CDR2 YSLEER. As DNA, the CDR3 is TGCGCCAGCAGCCAAGATCTGGGACTTAAGGCTTTCTTT. Protein product: CASSQDLGLKAFF.